Listed below are T cell receptor beta chains from one sample, sequenced in a study of blood T cells in healthy people across ages. One entry per CDR3 protein, called by TCRdb with MiXCR from the 5' RACE reads. The table has 750,000 to 950,000 distinct CDR3 sequences, around 25% seen once. In addition, the sample was reused for a study of T cells of mothers and their children.

The sequencing input was blood. These receptors all stem from a boy between 10 and 17 years old in good health. Both conserved end residues are part of each CDR3. D genes are given only for firm matches. Expanded clones get a size class; other rows say once, few or many, or leave the size out.

V gene	D gene	J gene	clone size	CDR3 DNA	CDR3 protein
TRBV12-3/TRBV12-4	NA	TRBJ1-5	NA	TGTGCCAGCAGCCTCGGGGGCCTCCTCTCGAGCAATCAGCCCCAGCATTTT	CASSLGGLLSSNQPQHF
TRBV29-1	NA	TRBJ2-1	NA	TGCAGCGTTGGGGGAACCCTAGCTTCGGAGCAGTTCTTC	CSVGGTLASEQFF
TRBV13	NA	TRBJ2-7	few	TGTGCCAGCAGCTTACCCAGGGGCGCCTACGAGCAGTACTTC	CASSLPRGAYEQYF
TRBV11-2	NA	TRBJ2-1	NA	TGTGCCAGCAGCTTGCTAGGGCAGGGAGTCTACAATGAGCAGTTCTTC	CASSLLGQGVYNEQFF
TRBV10-3	TRBD1	TRBJ2-3	NA	TGTGCCATATTGAAAACAGGGGGCGGCACAGATACGCAGTATTTT	CAILKTGGGTDTQYF
TRBV20-1	NA	TRBJ2-5	NA	TGCAGTGCTAGAGCGACCCAACAGGATGGGGATCAAGAGACCCCGTACTTC	CSARATQQDGDQETPYF
TRBV7-6	TRBD2	TRBJ2-5	NA	TGTGCCTGCAGCGGGGGGCCCATTGAAGAGACCCAGTACTTC	CACSGGPIEETQYF
TRBV7-9	TRBD2	TRBJ2-7	NA	TGTGCCAGCAGCTTAGTTAGCGGGTCCTCCTACGAGCAGTACTTC	CASSLVSGSSYEQYF
TRBV12-5	NA	TRBJ1-1	few	TGTGCTAGTGGAAGACAGGACACTGAAGCTTTCTTT	CASGRQDTEAFF
TRBV6-5	TRBD1	TRBJ2-7	few	TGTGCCAGCAGTTACTCGGGACAGTTGTCCTACGAGCAGTACTTC	CASSYSGQLSYEQYF
TRBV2	NA	TRBJ2-1	few	TGTGCCAGCGGGGGGGCCCCCTACAATGAGCAGTTCTTC	CASGGAPYNEQFF
TRBV7-9	NA	TRBJ1-1	NA	TGTGCCAGCGGGATGGACACTGAAGCTTTCTTT	CASGMDTEAFF
TRBV20-1	TRBD2	TRBJ2-5	few	TGCAGTGCTAGAGATTGGGGCGGGGGGGAGACCCAGTACTTC	CSARDWGGGETQYF
TRBV4-1	NA	TRBJ2-7	NA	TGCGCCAGCGGCCAAGAGTGGTCTTGGGGCGACGAGCAGTACTTC	CASGQEWSWGDEQYF
TRBV20-1	TRBD2	TRBJ2-1	NA	TGCAGTGCTAGAGAGGGCGGGGGGACCCACAATGAGCAGTTCTTC	CSAREGGGTHNEQFF
TRBV7-9	NA	TRBJ1-4	NA	TGTGCCAGCAGCTTGGGGTTAACTAATGAAAAACTGTTTTTT	CASSLGLTNEKLFF
TRBV20-1	TRBD1	TRBJ1-5	few	TGCAGTGCTAGATCTCCCGGACAGGGACTTTCAACCCAGCATTTT	CSARSPGQGLSTQHF
TRBV12-3/TRBV12-4	NA	TRBJ2-2	NA	TGTGCCAGCAGTCCTAGATTAGGGGCAGGACTGTGGGGGGCGAACACCGGGGAGCTGTTTTTT	CASSPRLGAGLWGANTGELFF
TRBV7-2	TRBD2	TRBJ2-1	NA	TGTGCCAGCAGCGCGGGACTAGCGGGAGTCAATGAGCAGTTCTTC	CASSAGLAGVNEQFF
TRBV30	NA	TRBJ1-2	few	TGTGCCTGGAGGGCAGGTCGACTGTTCTTC	CAWRAGRLFF
TRBV12-3/TRBV12-4	TRBD2	TRBJ2-7	NA	TGTGCCAGCACTTCCACTAGCGGTTACGAGCAGTACTTC	CASTSTSGYEQYF
TRBV10-1	TRBD2	TRBJ2-1	NA	TGCGCCAGCAGTGAGTCTCAACCGGGACTAGCGGGGGGTAATGAGCAGTTCTTC	CASSESQPGLAGGNEQFF
TRBV5-5	TRBD2	TRBJ2-5	NA	TGTGCCTGCAGACCTACTAGCGGGGGATACCAAGAGACCCAGTACTTC	CACRPTSGGYQETQYF
TRBV4-1	NA	TRBJ2-1	NA	TGCGCCAGCAGCCAGGGCGTCCCATCGGGGGTCTACAATGAGCAGTTCTTC	CASSQGVPSGVYNEQFF
TRBV12-3/TRBV12-4	TRBD1	TRBJ1-1	NA	TGTGCCAGCAGTTTTGAGAGGGGGCGCAGAGATGGACCAGAAGCTTTCTTT	CASSFERGRRDGPEAFF
TRBV5-1	TRBD1	TRBJ1-4	NA	TGCGCCAGCAGCATAGGACAGGAAGAAAAACTGTTTTTT	CASSIGQEEKLFF
TRBV11-2	NA	TRBJ1-4	few	TGTGCCAGCAGCTTACAGGGGACAACTAATGAAAAACTGTTTTTT	CASSLQGTTNEKLFF
TRBV5-1	NA	TRBJ2-5	many	TGTGCCAGCAGTCTGGGGTCAACCGAGACCCAGTACTTC	CASSLGSTETQYF
TRBV20-1	TRBD2	TRBJ2-2	NA	TGCAGTGCTAGGGGGACTAGCGGGGACACCGGGGAGCTGTTTTTT	CSARGTSGDTGELFF